Listed here are 11 T cell receptor beta chains from one sample, sequenced in a study of blood T cell repertoires in COVID-19. Produced via immunoSEQ multiplex PCR; TCRdb's table is partial and in-frame only. The table shows tens of thousands of clones, with 87% occurring only once. The material sequenced was peripheral blood. These receptors originate from a man aged 55 to 70 with COVID-19, enrolled during active disease.

With respect to this clone: One end of the junction fails to match germline, which may point to a read error. The chain uses TRBV2 and TRBJ1-6; 7 nucleotides align to TRBD1. This CDR3 comprises 15 residues. Looked up from germline, CDR1 is SNHLY and CDR2 is FYNNEI. CDR3: CASSELRQGGSPLHF. The CDR3 DNA follows: TGTGCCAGCAGTGAACTAAGACAGGGCGGTTCACCCCTTCACTTT.

The chain has TRBV9 and TRBJ2-1; 7 nucleotides line up with TRBD2. The J segment lost 0 bases and the V segment lost 2 bases, leaving 8 bases of the junction unmatched. Germline lookup yields CDR1 SGDLS and CDR2 YYNGEE. The CDR3 has 17 amino acids. The CDR3 region has the DNA TGTGCCAGCAGCGTTACGTTCGGGAGGAGCTCCTACAATGAGCAGTTCTTC. It translates to CASSVTFGRSSYNEQFF.

The chain carries TRBV24-1 and TRBJ2-1; 9 bases are a match to TRBD2. CDR1 KGHDR and CDR2 SFDVKD come from the germline V gene. With V trimmed by 5 bases and J by 1 base, 2 bases remained unmatched. CDR3 length equals 15 residues. DNA of the CDR3: TGTGCCACCAGTGGCCTAGCGGGATCCTACAATGAGCAGTTCTTC. Protein product: CATSGLAGSYNEQFF.

The rearrangement links TRBV3-1 (or the pseudogene TRBV3-2) to TRBJ1-2; no firm D call. With 0 bases removed from V and 8 bases from J, the gap between germline ends came to 25 bases. Germline loops: CDR1 LGHDT, CDR2 YNNKEL (reference sequence). This CDR3 has 18 amino acids. CDR3 in amino acids: CASSQDRDRALSRRGYTF. CDR3 nucleotides: TGTGCCAGCAGCCAAGATCGGGATCGGGCCCTCTCGAGGAGGGGCTACACCTTC.

This clone came up a few times. The chain employs TRBV5-6 and TRBJ1-1; D remains unclear. Germline V gene lookup returns CDR1 SGHDT and CDR2 YYEEEE. Trimming removed 0 bases at V and 4 bases at J, with 7 bases between. The CDR3 runs to 13 residues. CDR3 DNA: TGTGCCAGCAGCTTGGGGGGAGTCACTGAAGCTTTCTTT. It is translated as CASSLGGVTEAFF.

V gene TRBV3-1 (or the pseudogene TRBV3-2) combines with J gene TRBJ2-1; TRBD1 matches at 7 bases. Trimming removed 1 base from V and 12 bases from J; junction bases left unmatched: 9. The V gene's germline CDR1 is LGHDT and CDR2 YNNKEL (reference sequence). This CDR3 region has 14 residues. The CDR3 nucleotides are TGTGCCAGCAGCCAAGCTACAGGGGAGAGCGGGCAGTTCTTC. Its translation: CASSQATGESGQFF.

The chain couples TRBV11-1 to TRBJ2-1; 7 bases match TRBD2. V was clipped by 2 bases and J by 4 bases; unmatched bases: 8. The CDR3 totals 16 residues. Per germline, CDR1 SGHAT and CDR2 FQDESV (reference sequence). As DNA, the CDR3 is TGTGCCAGCAGCTTATTAAGGCTAGCGGTTTACAATGAGCAGTTCTTC. Translation: CASSLLRLAVYNEQFF.

This chain links TRBV28 with TRBJ2-1; the match to TRBD2 covers 9 bases. The V gene's germline CDR1 is MDHEN and CDR2 SYDVKM. V dropped 6 bases and J dropped 4; count of bases not matched to a gene: 13. CDR3 length: 17 residues. The CDR3 is CASSLSGGLATYNEQFF. The CDR3, as DNA: TGTGCCAGCAGCCTCTCCGGCGGACTAGCGACGTACAATGAGCAGTTCTTC.

The rearrangement uses TRBV5-1 and TRBJ2-7, with 9 bases fitting TRBD2. The length of the CDR3 is 16 residues. V trimming: 3 bases; J trimming: 0 bases; junction bases outside the gene matches: 7. The germline V gene encodes CDR1 SGHRS and CDR2 YFSETQ. The CDR3 reads CASSSGETSGSYEQYF. CDR3 sequence (DNA): TGCGCCAGCAGCTCTGGGGAGACTAGCGGCTCCTACGAGCAGTACTTC.

The genes are TRBV5-1 and TRBJ2-1; D perhaps matches TRBD2 (5 bases). This CDR3 comprises 13 residues. V dropped 3 bases and J dropped 8 bases, with 12 bases sitting between them. CDR1 is SGHRS and CDR2 is YFSETQ in the germline V gene. As DNA, the CDR3 is TGCGCCAGCAGCTCGGACTCATGGGATGAGCAGTTCTTC. The encoded protein is CASSSDSWDEQFF.

V gene TRBV2 combines with J gene TRBJ1-2; D gene unclear. The CDR3 sequence is 14 residues long. Germline CDR1 reads SNHLY; CDR2 reads FYNNEI. V was cut by 3 bases and J by 1 base, with 9 bases left in between. The CDR3 nucleotides are TGTGCCAGCAGTGAGCAGGCCGGTAACTATGGCTACACCTTC. It specifies CASSEQAGNYGYTF.